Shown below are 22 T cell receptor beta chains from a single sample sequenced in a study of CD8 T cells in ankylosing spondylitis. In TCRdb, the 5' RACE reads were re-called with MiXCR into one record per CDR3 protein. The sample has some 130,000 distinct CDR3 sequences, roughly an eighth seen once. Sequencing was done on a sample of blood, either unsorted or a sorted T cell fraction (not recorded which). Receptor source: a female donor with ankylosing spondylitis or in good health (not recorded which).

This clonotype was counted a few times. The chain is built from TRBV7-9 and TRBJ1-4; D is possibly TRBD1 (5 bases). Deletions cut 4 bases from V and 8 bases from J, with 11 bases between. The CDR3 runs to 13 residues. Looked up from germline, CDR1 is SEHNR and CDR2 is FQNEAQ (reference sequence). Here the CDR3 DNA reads TGTGCCAGCAGCTCAGCCAGGGAAGAAAAACTGTTTTTT. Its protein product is CASSSAREEKLFF.

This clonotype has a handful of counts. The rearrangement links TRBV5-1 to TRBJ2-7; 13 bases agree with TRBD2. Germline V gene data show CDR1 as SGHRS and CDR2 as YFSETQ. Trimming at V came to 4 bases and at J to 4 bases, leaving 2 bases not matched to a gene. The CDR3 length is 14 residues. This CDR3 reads CASSKTSGGYEQYF. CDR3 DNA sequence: TGCGCCAGCAGCAAGACTAGCGGGGGGTACGAGCAGTACTTC.

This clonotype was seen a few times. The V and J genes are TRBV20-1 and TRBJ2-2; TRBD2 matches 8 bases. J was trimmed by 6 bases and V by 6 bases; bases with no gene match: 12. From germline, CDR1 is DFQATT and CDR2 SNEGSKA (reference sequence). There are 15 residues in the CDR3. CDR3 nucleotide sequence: TGCAGTGCCACAACTAGCGGAAGGGAAGCCGGGGAGCTGTTTTTT. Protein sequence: CSATTSGREAGELFF.

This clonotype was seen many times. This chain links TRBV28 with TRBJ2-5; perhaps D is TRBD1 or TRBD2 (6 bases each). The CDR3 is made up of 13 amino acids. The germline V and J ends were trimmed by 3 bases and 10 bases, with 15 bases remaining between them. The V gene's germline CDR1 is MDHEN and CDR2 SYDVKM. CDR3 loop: CASSLGGGDVQYF. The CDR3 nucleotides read TGTGCCAGCAGTTTGGGGGGCGGAGATGTCCAGTACTTC.

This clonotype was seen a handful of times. The CDR3 is CSAPASGRGTGELFF. DNA of the CDR3: TGCAGTGCTCCTGCTAGCGGGAGAGGGACCGGGGAGCTGTTTTTT. This chain joins TRBV20-1 and TRBJ2-2, with 10 nucleotides matching TRBD2. CDR1 is DFQATT and CDR2 is SNEGSKA in the germline V gene (reference sequence). The CDR3 is made up of 15 amino acids. V trimming: 5 bases; J trimming: 5 bases; junction bases outside the gene matches: 8.

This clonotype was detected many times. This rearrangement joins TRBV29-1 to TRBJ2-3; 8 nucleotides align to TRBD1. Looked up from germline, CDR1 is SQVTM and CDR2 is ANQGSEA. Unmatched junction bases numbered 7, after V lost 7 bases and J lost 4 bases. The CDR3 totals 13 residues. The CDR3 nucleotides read TGCAGCGCCGGACAGGGAAGTGCAGATACGCAGTATTTT. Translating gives CSAGQGSADTQYF.

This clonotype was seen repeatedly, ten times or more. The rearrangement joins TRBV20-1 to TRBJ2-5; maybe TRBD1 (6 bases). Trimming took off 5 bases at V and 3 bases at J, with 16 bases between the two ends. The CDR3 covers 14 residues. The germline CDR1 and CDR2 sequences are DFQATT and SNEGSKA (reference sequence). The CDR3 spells CSASNDRPKETQYF. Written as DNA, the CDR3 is TGCAGTGCTTCGAACGACAGGCCTAAAGAGACCCAGTACTTC.

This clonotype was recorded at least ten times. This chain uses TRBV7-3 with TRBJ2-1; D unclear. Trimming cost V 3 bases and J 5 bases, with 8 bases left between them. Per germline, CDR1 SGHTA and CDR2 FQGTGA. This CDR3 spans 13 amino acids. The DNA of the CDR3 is TGTGCCAGCAGCTTCTCCACAAACAATGAGCAGTTCTTC. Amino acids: CASSFSTNNEQFF.

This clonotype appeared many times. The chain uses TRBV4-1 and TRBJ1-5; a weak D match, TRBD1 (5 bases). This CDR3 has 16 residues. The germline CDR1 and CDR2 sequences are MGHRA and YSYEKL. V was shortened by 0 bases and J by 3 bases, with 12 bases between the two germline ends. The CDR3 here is CASSQDLSGFNQPQHF. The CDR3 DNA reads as TGCGCCAGCAGCCAAGATCTCTCAGGGTTCAATCAGCCCCAGCATTTT.

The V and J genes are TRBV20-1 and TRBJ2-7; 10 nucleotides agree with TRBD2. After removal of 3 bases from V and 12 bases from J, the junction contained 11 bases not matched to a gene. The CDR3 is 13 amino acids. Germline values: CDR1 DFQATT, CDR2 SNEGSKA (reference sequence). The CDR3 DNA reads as TGCAGTGCTAGGGGGGTAGCGGGGGGCCCCGCGTACTTC. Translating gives CSARGVAGGPAYF.

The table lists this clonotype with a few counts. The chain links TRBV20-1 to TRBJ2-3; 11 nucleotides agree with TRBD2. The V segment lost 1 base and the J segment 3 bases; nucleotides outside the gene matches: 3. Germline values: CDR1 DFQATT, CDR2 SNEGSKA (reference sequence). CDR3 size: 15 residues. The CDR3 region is CSARVAGGKTDTQYF. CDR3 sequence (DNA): TGCAGTGCTAGAGTAGCGGGAGGGAAAACAGATACGCAGTATTTT.

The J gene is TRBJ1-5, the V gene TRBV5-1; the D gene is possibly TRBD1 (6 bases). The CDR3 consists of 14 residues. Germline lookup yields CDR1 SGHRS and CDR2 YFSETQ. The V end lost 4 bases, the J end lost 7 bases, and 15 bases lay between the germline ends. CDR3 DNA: TGCGCCAGCAGCCCGTTGGGGGCCGGGCAGCCCCAGCATTTT. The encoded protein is CASSPLGAGQPQHF.

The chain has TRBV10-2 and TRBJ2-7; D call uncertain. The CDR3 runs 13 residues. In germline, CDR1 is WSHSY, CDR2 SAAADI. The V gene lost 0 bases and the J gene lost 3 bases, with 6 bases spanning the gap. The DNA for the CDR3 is TGCGCCAGCAGTGAGTCTCGGAACTACGAGCAGTACTTC. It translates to CASSESRNYEQYF.

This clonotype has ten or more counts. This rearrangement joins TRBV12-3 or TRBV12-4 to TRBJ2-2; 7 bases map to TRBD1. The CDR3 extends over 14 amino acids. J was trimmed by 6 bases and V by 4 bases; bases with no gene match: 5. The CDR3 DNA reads TGTGCCAGCAGTTACAACAGGGGAGCCGGGGAGCTGTTTTTT. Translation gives CASSYNRGAGELFF.

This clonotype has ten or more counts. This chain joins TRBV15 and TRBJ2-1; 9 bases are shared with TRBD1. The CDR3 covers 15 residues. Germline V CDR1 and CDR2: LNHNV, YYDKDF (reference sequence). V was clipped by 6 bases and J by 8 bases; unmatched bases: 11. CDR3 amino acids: CATSAGTGSYYEQFF. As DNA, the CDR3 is TGTGCCACCAGTGCCGGGACAGGGTCATATTATGAGCAGTTCTTC.

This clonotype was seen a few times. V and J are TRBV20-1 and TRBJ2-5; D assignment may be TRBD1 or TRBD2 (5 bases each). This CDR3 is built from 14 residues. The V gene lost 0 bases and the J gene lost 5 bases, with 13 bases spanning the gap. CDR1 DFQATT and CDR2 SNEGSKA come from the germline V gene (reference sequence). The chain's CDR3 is CSARDIGERETQYF. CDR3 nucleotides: TGCAGTGCTAGAGATATAGGGGAGAGGGAGACCCAGTACTTC.

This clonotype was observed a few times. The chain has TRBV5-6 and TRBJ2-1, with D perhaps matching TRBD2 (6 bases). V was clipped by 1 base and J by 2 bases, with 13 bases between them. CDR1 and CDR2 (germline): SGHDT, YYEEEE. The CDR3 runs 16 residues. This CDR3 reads CASSLYAGSAYNEQFF. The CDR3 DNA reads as TGTGCCAGCAGCTTGTATGCGGGAAGCGCCTACAATGAGCAGTTCTTC.

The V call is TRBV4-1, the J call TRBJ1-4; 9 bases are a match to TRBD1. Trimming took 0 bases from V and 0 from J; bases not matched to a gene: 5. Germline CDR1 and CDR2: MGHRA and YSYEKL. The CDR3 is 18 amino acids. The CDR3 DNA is TGCGCCAGCAGCCAAGAACGTACAGGGGGCGCAACTAATGAAAAACTGTTTTTT. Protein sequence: CASSQERTGGATNEKLFF.

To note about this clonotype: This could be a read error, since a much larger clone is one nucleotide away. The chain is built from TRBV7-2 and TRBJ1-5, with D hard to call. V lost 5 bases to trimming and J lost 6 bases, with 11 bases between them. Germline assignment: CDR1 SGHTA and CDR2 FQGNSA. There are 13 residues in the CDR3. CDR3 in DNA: TGTGCCAGCAGCGGGGAACAGATTCAGCCCCAGCATTTT. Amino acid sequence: CASSGEQIQPQHF.

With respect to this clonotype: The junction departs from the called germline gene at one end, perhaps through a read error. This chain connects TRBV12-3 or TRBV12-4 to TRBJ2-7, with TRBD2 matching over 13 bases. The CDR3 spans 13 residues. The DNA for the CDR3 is TGTGCCAGCAGGTCCACTACCGGGACTAGCGGGATCTTC. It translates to CASRSTTGTSGIF.

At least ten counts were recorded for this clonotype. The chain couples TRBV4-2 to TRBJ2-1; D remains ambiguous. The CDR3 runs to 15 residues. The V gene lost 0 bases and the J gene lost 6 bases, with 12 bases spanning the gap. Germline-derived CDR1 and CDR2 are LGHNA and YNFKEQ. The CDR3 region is CASSQDLINTNEQFF. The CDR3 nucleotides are TGTGCCAGCAGCCAAGATCTTATTAACACCAATGAGCAGTTCTTC.

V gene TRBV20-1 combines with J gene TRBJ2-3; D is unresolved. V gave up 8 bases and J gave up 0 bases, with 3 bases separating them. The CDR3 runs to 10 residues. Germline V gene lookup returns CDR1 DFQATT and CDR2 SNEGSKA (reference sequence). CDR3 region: CSTSTDTQYF. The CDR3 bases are TGCAGTACCAGCACAGATACGCAGTATTTT.